This T cell receptor (beta chain) came from a study of T cell responses to AZD1222 COVID-19 vaccine. V lost 4 bases and J lost 8; bases outside the gene matches: 22. Per germline, CDR1 SGHKS and CDR2 YYEKEE (reference sequence). The CDR3 contains 19 residues. Sequenced by immunoSEQ multiplex PCR; TCRdb stores in-frame clones only, minus some. Counted here are 120,000 or so clones, 85% to 90% occurring once; the ten biggest clones make up around 30%. The sample here was peripheral blood, taken on day 0 of AZD1222 vaccination. The rearrangement uses TRBV5-5 and TRBJ2-3; 10 bases match TRBD2. The receptor comes from an adult in good health. This CDR3 reads CASSLSETRLAGQGGTQYF. As DNA, the CDR3 is TGTGCCAGCAGCCTCTCCGAGACGAGACTAGCGGGCCAAGGAGGTACGCAGTATTTT.